Following are 5 T cell receptor beta chains from one sample sequenced in a study of regulatory T cells in long-lasting Graves disease (dated by TCRdb to the early 2020s). The intended sense of this specimen's time point label: newly diagnosed GD, antithyroid drugs for less than 3 months. RNA was extracted from PBMCs in TRIzol for both TCR sequencing and RNA sequencing. Library generation was performed with multiplex PCR. TCRdb lists the instrument as Illumina HiSeq 4000. iRepertoire HTBI primers and Arm-PCR amplification of CDR3 regions were used to construct TCR beta libraries. Through fastp at Q25 and MiXCR, TCRdb rebuilt clones from the public reads, retaining in-frame beta chains. Each CDR3 protein appears once, grouped with its most common genes and DNA. The sample table shows roughly 560,000 distinct CDR3 sequences, and around 12% are seen once. Together, the top ten hold 8.9% of the sample.

The sample also formed part of further work on T cells in Graves' hyperthyroidism and ophthalmopathy.

This material consisted of peripheral blood mononuclear cells (PBMCs), taken at new diagnosis, from a patient treated with antithyroid drugs. The receptors here all came from a woman in her thirties with Graves disease. Donor details come from another sample of the same person, matched by shared clones.

The rearrangement joins TRBV24-1 to TRBJ2-2; D not certain. The ends were cut back, 5 bases at V and 1 base at J, with 7 bases in the middle. From germline, CDR1 is KGHDR and CDR2 SFDVKD. There are 14 residues in the CDR3. CDR3 DNA: TGTGCCACCAGTGTCATAAGGAACACCGGGGAGCTGTTTTTT. Its protein is CATSVIRNTGELFF.

As concerns this clonotype: At one end the junction does not follow the germline gene, possibly because of a read error. The chain uses TRBV2 and TRBJ2-4; 10 positions match TRBD2. Germline V CDR1 and CDR2: SNHLY, FYNNEI. The CDR3 extends over 15 amino acids. CDR3 coding DNA: TGTGCCAGCAGTCGGAGCGGGAGGGCCGAGGCTGGGCAGTCCTTC. This gives the protein CASSRSGRAEAGQSF.

This clonotype has at least ten counts. This chain links TRBV2 with TRBJ2-2; 9 bases fit TRBD1. V trimming: 11 bases; J trimming: 7 bases; junction bases outside the gene matches: 11. CDR3 size: 14 residues. Germline loops: CDR1 SNHLY, CDR2 FYNNEI. The CDR3 loop reads CASRRDREVGELFF. As DNA, the CDR3 is TGTGCCTCCAGGCGGGACAGGGAGGTCGGGGAGCTGTTTTTT.

This clonotype was seen at least ten times. The chain employs TRBV30 and TRBJ1-4; D not resolved. The V end was cut by 4 bases, the J end by 2 bases, with 5 bases between. From germline, CDR1 is GTSNPN and CDR2 SVGIG (reference sequence). The CDR3 totals 12 residues. CDR3 sequence reads: CAWTVTNEKLFF. The CDR3 nucleotides are TGTGCCTGGACGGTGACTAATGAAAAACTGTTTTTT. Complete variable domain (other parts from reference TRBV30 and TRBJ1-4): SQTIHQWPATLVQPVGSPLSLECTVEGTSNPNLYWYRQAAGRGLQLLFYSVGIGQISSEVPQNLSASRPQDRQFILSSKKLLLSDSGFYLCAWTVTNEKLFFGSGTQLSVL.

V usage is TRBV20-1 and J usage is TRBJ2-1; D gene uncertain. The CDR3 sequence is 14 residues long. Germline CDR1 DFQATT, CDR2 SNEGSKA (reference sequence). V was trimmed by 3 bases and J by 0 bases, leaving 9 bases between them. DNA of the CDR3: TGCAGTGCTAGGGGCTGGAGCTCCTACAATGAGCAGTTCTTC. It codes for CSARGWSSYNEQFF.